This note documents a single TCR beta chain sequence. The length of the CDR3 is 19 residues. Germline trimming cut 5 bases from V and 0 bases from J; bases unmatched to any gene: 7. Looked up from germline, CDR1 is MNHEY and CDR2 is SMNVEV (reference sequence). The data originate from a study of shared T cell receptors in the human thymus. Measured with immunoSEQ multiplex PCR; TCRdb has only the in-frame clones, and not every one. The top ten hold more than 0.01% of the sample, which has about 540,000 clones, approximately 80% seen once. These same records also appear under a second study, on human thymus T cells. As that report states: Thymic as well as blood repertoires seemed to favor certain V and J genes unevenly.

This chain links TRBV27 with TRBJ2-1; 16 bases align to TRBD2. Input material: thymocytes. This TCR derives from a boy younger than two with a congenital heart defect. DNA of the CDR3: TGTGCCAGCAGTCTCTCCGGGACTAGCGGGAGGGACTCCTACAATGAGCAGTTCTTC. Protein product: CASSLSGTSGRDSYNEQFF.